These 23 T cell receptor beta chains were sequenced from one sample in a study of graft-versus-host responses after intestinal transplantation. These receptors' antigens are unknown. Generated by immunoSEQ multiplex PCR, the TCRdb table keeps only in-frame clones and is missing some. The table lists approximately 90,000 clones, roughly 90% of them singletons. Specimen: unstimulated CD4+ T cells sorted from spleen or lymph node cells, collected before transplant. These receptors came from a human donor who was the organ donor for an intestinal transplant.

Only one count was recorded for this clone. The rearrangement uses TRBV2 and TRBJ2-2; 11 positions match TRBD1. This CDR3 is 13 amino acids long. After removal of 7 bases from V and 6 bases from J, the junction contained 1 base not matched to a gene. Germline CDR1 is SNHLY and CDR2 is FYNNEI. Here the CDR3 DNA reads TGTGCCAGCATGGGACAGGGGGCCGGGGAGCTGTTTTTT. Amino acid sequence: CASMGQGAGELFF.

The CDR3 region has the DNA TGTGCCAGCAGTTCAGACTTTTACCACTTT. It codes for CASSSDFYHF. This chain joins TRBV6-5 and TRBJ1-6; no clear D gene. CDR3 length: 10 amino acids. The V gene lost 4 bases and the J gene lost 18 bases, with 10 bases spanning the gap. Germline values: CDR1 MNHEY, CDR2 SVGAGI.

This chain uses TRBV11-2 with TRBJ2-2; perhaps TRBD1 as D (6 bases). Trimming removed 4 bases at V and 6 bases at J, with 21 bases between. The germline gives CDR1 SGHAT, CDR2 FQNNGV. The CDR3 spans 17 residues. Here the CDR3 reads CASSSTPGHSGAGELFF. The DNA of the CDR3 is TGTGCCAGCAGCTCGACCCCGGGACACTCCGGAGCCGGGGAGCTGTTTTTT.

The rearrangement links TRBV7-9 to TRBJ1-6; maybe TRBD1 (5 bases). V lost 4 bases, J lost 6 bases, and 13 bases lay in between. The CDR3 contains 15 residues. CDR1 is SEHNR and CDR2 is FQNEAQ in the germline V gene (reference sequence). For the CDR3, the DNA is TGTGCCAGCAGCTCCGGGCAGGGTGGTAATTCACCCCTCCACTTT. It translates to CASSSGQGGNSPLHF.

The CDR3 DNA reads TGTGCCAGCAGACGGACAGGGACTAATGAAAAACTGTTTTTT. This codes for CASRRTGTNEKLFF. The chain combines TRBV4-2 with TRBJ1-4, with 8 bases lining up with TRBD1. Germline CDR1 reads LGHNA; CDR2 reads YNFKEQ. V shed 6 bases and J 2 bases; nucleotides not matched to a gene: 2. The CDR3 loop spans 14 amino acids.

The chain employs TRBV7-8 and TRBJ2-6; 12 bases align to TRBD2. J was trimmed by 3 bases and V by 5 bases; bases with no gene match: 11. The CDR3 loop spans 19 amino acids. CDR1 and CDR2 (germline): SGHVS, FQNEAQ. The CDR3 reads CASSASGRAGSRGANVLTF. The CDR3 DNA follows: TGTGCCAGCAGCGCTAGCGGGAGGGCCGGATCGCGTGGGGCCAACGTCCTGACTTTC.

The chain recombines TRBV11-1 with TRBJ2-1, with TRBD2 identical over 10 bases. This CDR3 is built from 18 residues. Germline loops: CDR1 SGHAT, CDR2 FQDESV (reference sequence). V shed 6 bases and J 4 bases; nucleotides not matched to a gene: 15. The CDR3, as DNA: TGTGCCAGCAGGACAGCGGGGGGGCGGATCGACGGATACAATGAGCAGTTCTTC. Its protein is CASRTAGGRIDGYNEQFF.

This rearrangement joins TRBV4-1 to TRBJ1-6; possible D gene TRBD1, 5 bases. Germline V CDR1 and CDR2: MGHRA, YSYEKL. CDR3 length: 16 residues. V lost 1 base, J lost 10 bases, and 17 bases lay in between. The DNA for the CDR3 is TGCGCCAGCAGCCAAGTAGGTCCAGGGTCGAGGTCACCCCTCCACTTT. Encoded protein: CASSQVGPGSRSPLHF.

This clone was seen a handful of times. This sample includes further DNA sequences coding for the same CDR3. This chain uses TRBV6-5 with TRBJ1-2, with D perhaps matching TRBD1 (6 bases). The CDR3 contains 12 residues. The germline gives CDR1 MNHEY, CDR2 SVGAGI. Between the trimmed V and J ends, which lost 6 bases and 5 bases, there was a span of 10 bases. CDR3 DNA sequence: TGTGCCAGCAGGAGGGGGGGGTATGGCTACACCTTC. Its protein product is CASRRGGYGYTF.

The gene calls are TRBV7-9 and TRBJ1-3, with D hard to call. This CDR3 contains 14 residues. In germline, CDR1 is SEHNR, CDR2 FQNEAQ (reference sequence). Trimming took 1 base from V and 3 from J, leaving 7 bases between them. The CDR3 spells CASSLGAGGNTIYF. The CDR3 DNA follows: TGTGCCAGCAGCTTAGGGGCAGGTGGAAACACCATATATTTT.

DNA of the CDR3: TGTGCCTCAGGGGCCCTGAACACTGAAGCTTTCTTT. Protein product: CASGALNTEAFF. The chain links TRBV28 to TRBJ1-1; a possible D gene is TRBD1 (6 bases). V shed 11 bases and J shed 0 bases, with 10 bases lying between them. This CDR3 is built from 12 residues. Germline V lookup: CDR1 MDHEN, CDR2 SYDVKM.

J is TRBJ1-4 and V is TRBV5-6; maybe TRBD1 (6 bases). Trimming removed 4 bases from V and 0 bases from J, with 16 bases in between. CDR1 and CDR2 (germline): SGHDT, YYEEEE. CDR3 length equals 17 residues. The CDR3 sequence: CASSPEGDRTTNEKLFF. CDR3 sequence (DNA): TGTGCCAGCAGCCCCGAAGGCGACAGGACAACTAATGAAAAACTGTTTTTT.

The chain uses TRBV2 and TRBJ1-2; D gene unclear. Per the germline V gene, CDR1 is SNHLY and CDR2 is FYNNEI. This CDR3 spans 12 amino acids. V shed 2 bases and J shed 3 bases, with 4 bases lying between them. DNA for the CDR3: TGTGCCAGCAGTGAATCAGACTATGGCTACACCTTC. This gives the protein CASSESDYGYTF.

The CDR3 is CASSLRRGLETQYF. DNA of the CDR3: TGTGCCAGCTCCCTAAGGCGGGGGTTAGAGACCCAGTACTTC. This chain connects TRBV11-3 to TRBJ2-5; 7 nucleotides match TRBD2. The CDR3 extends over 14 amino acids. Per germline, CDR1 SGHNT and CDR2 YENEEA. V lost 8 bases to trimming and J lost 4 bases; unmatched junction nucleotides: 10.

This clone is a singleton in its sample. The rearrangement links TRBV5-4 to TRBJ2-1, with D uncertain. CDR3 length: 15 residues. V dropped 0 bases and J dropped 5 bases, with 12 bases sitting between them. In germline, CDR1 is SGHNT, CDR2 YYREEE (reference sequence). CDR3 amino acids: CASSLGLAVDNEQFF. In nucleotides, the CDR3 is TGTGCCAGCAGCTTGGGGTTAGCCGTCGACAATGAGCAGTTCTTC.

The chain employs TRBV9 and TRBJ1-2, with D uncertain. Deletions cut 1 base from V and 8 bases from J, with 12 bases between. Per the germline V gene, CDR1 is SGDLS and CDR2 is YYNGEE. This CDR3 is built from 13 residues. The CDR3 region has the DNA TGTGCCAGCAGCGTATTAAGCGGTGAAGGCTACACCTTC. This sequence encodes CASSVLSGEGYTF.

As to this clone: Its ends do not fully match the called genes, so a read error is possible. This CDR3 reads CASSDHRGETQYF. CDR3 sequence (DNA): TGTGCTAGCAGCGACCACAGGGGGGAGACCCAGTACTTC. The rearrangement joins TRBV7-7 to TRBJ2-5, with TRBD1 matching over 8 bases. CDR3 length: 13 amino acids. The V gene's germline CDR1 is SSHAT and CDR2 FNYEAQ (reference sequence). The full variable domain, its missing parts supplied by reference TRBV7-7 and TRBJ2-5, is GAGVSQSPRYKVTKRGQDVTLRCDPISSHATLYWYQQALGQGPEFLTYFNYEAQPDKSGLPSDRFSAERPEGSISTLTIQRTEQRDSAMYRCASSDHRGETQYFGPGTRLLVL.

Note on this clone: One junction end does not reproduce the germline sequence, and a read error may be involved. J is TRBJ2-4 and V is TRBV30; a weak D match, TRBD1 (6 bases). The CDR3 has 11 residues. Per germline, CDR1 GTSNPN and CDR2 SVGIG (reference sequence). CDR3 DNA: TGTGCCTGGAGATTGGACAGATGGGCCGAATTC. Translating it yields CAWRLDRWAEF. Full variable domain (rest looked up from reference TRBV30 and TRBJ2-4): SQTIHQWPATLVQPVGSPLSLECTVEGTSNPNLYWYRQAAGRGLQLLFYSVGIGQISSEVPQNLSASRPQDRQFILSSKKLLLSDSGFYLCAWRLDRWAEFGAGTRLSVL.

J is TRBJ1-3 and V is TRBV10-3; 9 bases line up with TRBD1. From germline, CDR1 is ENHRY and CDR2 SYGVKD. V lost 9 bases to trimming and J lost 4 bases; unmatched junction nucleotides: 7. The CDR3 has 14 residues. The CDR3 sequence: CAIAPQGAGNTIYF. In DNA form, the CDR3 reads TGTGCCATAGCCCCACAGGGGGCGGGAAACACCATATATTTT.

This chain links TRBV4-3 with TRBJ1-5; D unresolved. Germline loops: CDR1 LGHNA, CDR2 YSLEER. The CDR3 has 13 amino acids. V was cut by 1 base and J by 5 bases, with 6 bases left in between. DNA for the CDR3: TGCGCCAGCAGCCAAGGGCCCTATCAGCCCCAGCATTTT. Its translation is CASSQGPYQPQHF.

The V and J genes are TRBV18 and TRBJ2-5; 7 bases agree with TRBD1. The CDR3 is 16 residues long. V was pared by 2 bases and J by 4 bases, with 10 bases of the junction left unmatched. From germline, CDR1 is KGHSH and CDR2 LQKENI. The CDR3 loop is CASSPTTGLGSETQYF. The DNA of the CDR3 is TGTGCCAGCTCACCAACGACAGGGCTCGGGTCAGAGACCCAGTACTTC.

A few counts support this clone. The rearrangement links TRBV6-4 to TRBJ1-2, with D possibly matching TRBD1 (6 bases). V lost 10 bases and J lost 4, with 28 bases in between. The CDR3 is 17 amino acids. The germline CDR1 and CDR2 sequences are MRHNA and SNTAGT. The CDR3 protein is CATKKGVKGRLRYGYTF. The CDR3 DNA is TGTGCCACTAAAAAGGGGGTCAAAGGTAGGCTTCGCTATGGCTACACCTTC.

This clone was seen once. V gene TRBV4-2 combines with J gene TRBJ1-2; maybe TRBD1 (6 bases). This CDR3 has 14 amino acids. V lost 4 bases and J lost 6, with 15 bases in between. Germline CDR1 reads LGHNA; CDR2 reads YNFKEQ. CDR3: CASSRSGVRHGYTF. DNA for the CDR3: TGTGCCAGCAGCCGGTCAGGGGTGCGCCATGGCTACACCTTC.